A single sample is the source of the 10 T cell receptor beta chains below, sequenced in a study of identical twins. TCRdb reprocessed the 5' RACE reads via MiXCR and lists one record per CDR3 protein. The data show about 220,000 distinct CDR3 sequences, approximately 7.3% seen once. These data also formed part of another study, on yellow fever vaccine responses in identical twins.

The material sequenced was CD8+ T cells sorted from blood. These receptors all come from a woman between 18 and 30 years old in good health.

For the CDR3, the DNA is TGTGCCAGCAGCACAGGGGGAAACTATGGCTACACCTTC. Protein sequence: CASSTGGNYGYTF. The J gene is TRBJ1-2, the V gene TRBV27; 8 bases match TRBD1. The V gene end was trimmed by 6 bases and the J gene end by 2 bases; junction bases not matched to a gene: 2. This CDR3 has 13 amino acids. The germline gives CDR1 MNHEY, CDR2 SMNVEV (reference sequence).

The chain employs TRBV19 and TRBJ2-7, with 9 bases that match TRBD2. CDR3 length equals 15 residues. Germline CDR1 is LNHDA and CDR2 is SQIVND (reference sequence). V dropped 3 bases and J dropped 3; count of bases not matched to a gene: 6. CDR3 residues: CASSIVAGGDYEQYF. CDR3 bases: TGTGCCAGTAGTATTGTTGCGGGAGGGGACTACGAGCAGTACTTC. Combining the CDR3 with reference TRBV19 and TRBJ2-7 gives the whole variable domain DGGITQSPKYLFRKEGQNVTLSCEQNLNHDAMYWYRQDPGQGLRLIYYSQIVNDFQKGDIAEGYSVSREKKESFPLTVTSAQKNPTAFYLCASSIVAGGDYEQYFGPGTRLTVT.

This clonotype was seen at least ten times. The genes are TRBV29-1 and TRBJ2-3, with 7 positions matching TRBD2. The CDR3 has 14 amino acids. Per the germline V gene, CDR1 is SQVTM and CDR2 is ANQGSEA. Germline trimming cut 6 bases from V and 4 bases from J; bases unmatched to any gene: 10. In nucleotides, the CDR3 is TGCAGCGTGGGGAGGGAGCGGGAAGCAGATACGCAGTATTTT. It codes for CSVGREREADTQYF.

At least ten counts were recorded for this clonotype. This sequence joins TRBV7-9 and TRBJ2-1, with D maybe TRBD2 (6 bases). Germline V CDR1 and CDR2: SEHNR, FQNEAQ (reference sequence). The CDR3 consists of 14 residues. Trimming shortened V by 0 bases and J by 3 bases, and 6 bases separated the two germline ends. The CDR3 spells CASSLAGGYNEQFF. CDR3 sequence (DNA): TGTGCCAGCAGCTTAGCGGGGGGCTACAATGAGCAGTTCTTC.

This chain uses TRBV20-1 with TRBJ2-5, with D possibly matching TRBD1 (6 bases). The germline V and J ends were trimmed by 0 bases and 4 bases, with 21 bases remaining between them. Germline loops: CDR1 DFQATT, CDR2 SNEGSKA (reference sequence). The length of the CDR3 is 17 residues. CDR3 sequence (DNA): TGCAGTGCTAGAGACAAGACAGGTGGGCTGAACGTAGAGACCCAGTACTTC. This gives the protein CSARDKTGGLNVETQYF.

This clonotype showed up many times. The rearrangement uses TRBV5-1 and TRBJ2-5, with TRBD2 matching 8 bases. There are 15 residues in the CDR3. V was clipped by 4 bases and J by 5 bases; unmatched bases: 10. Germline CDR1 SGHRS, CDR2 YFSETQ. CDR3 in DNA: TGCGCCAGCAGCCGACCACTAGCGGAAGAGGAGACCCAGTACTTC. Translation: CASSRPLAEEETQYF.

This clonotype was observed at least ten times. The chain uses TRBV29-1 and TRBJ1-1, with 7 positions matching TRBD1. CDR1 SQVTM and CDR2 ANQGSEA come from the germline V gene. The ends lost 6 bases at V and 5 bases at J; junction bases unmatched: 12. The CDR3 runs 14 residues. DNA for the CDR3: TGCAGCGTGGGGGGGAGCAGGGGGGTGACTGAAGCTTTCTTT. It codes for CSVGGSRGVTEAFF.

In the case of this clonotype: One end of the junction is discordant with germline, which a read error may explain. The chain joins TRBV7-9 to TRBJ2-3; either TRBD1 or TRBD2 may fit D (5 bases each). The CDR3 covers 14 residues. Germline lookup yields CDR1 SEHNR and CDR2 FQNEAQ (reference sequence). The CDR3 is CASRGEGHTHTQYF. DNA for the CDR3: TGTGCCAGCAGGGGAGAGGGGCACACACATACGCAGTATTTT.

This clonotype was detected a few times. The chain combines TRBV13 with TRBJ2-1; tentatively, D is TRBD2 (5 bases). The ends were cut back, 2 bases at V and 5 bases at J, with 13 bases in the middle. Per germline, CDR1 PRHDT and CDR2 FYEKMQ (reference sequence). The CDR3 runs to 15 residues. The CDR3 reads CASSLMSGSNNEQFF. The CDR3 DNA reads TGTGCCAGCAGCTTAATGTCGGGGTCCAACAATGAGCAGTTCTTC.

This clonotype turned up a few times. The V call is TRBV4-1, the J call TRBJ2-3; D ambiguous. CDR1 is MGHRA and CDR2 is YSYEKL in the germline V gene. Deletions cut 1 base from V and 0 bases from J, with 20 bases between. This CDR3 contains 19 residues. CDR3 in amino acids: CASSQGPPDSITSTDTQYF. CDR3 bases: TGCGCCAGCAGCCAAGGGCCGCCAGATAGTATAACTAGCACAGATACGCAGTATTTT.